This T cell receptor (beta chain) was sequenced during a study of blood T cells in healthy people across ages. Study information: About one barcoded beta molecule per two T cells was captured by template switching.

For the second PCR, which ran for about 7 to 11 cycles, a sample-barcoded 5' primer and a J-beta primer mix were used. TCRdb passed the 5' RACE reads through MiXCR, listing each CDR3 protein once. The data hold around 750,000 distinct CDR3 sequences, with roughly 50% observed a single time. Donors ranged from about 6 to 90 years old and were healthy Caucasians in Russia. Each donor gave roughly 9.8 milliliters of peripheral blood. Total RNA extraction produced at least 5.5 micrograms (per sample) for the study. Germline assignment: CDR1 MGHDK and CDR2 SYGVNS. Trimming removed 6 bases from V and 6 bases from J; junction bases left unmatched: 13. The CDR3 length is 15 residues.

J is TRBJ2-5 and V is TRBV25-1; TRBD1 matches 7 bases. The sequencing input was blood. The sequence came from an elderly man in good health. The CDR3 sequence: CASRSDVGRGKTQYF. In DNA form, the CDR3 reads TGTGCCAGCAGAAGTGACGTGGGCAGGGGGAAGACCCAGTACTTC.